This TCR beta chain emerged from a study of beta chain features in type 1 diabetes. Across the whole study: The examined sorted cells totaled roughly 110,000,000 across samples.

Study-wide results and caveats: The analysis here could not establish whether HLA type shapes TCRB rearrangement. Researchers caution that PCR might favor shorter templates, equally among patients and controls.

Since all of the isolated RNA was reverse transcribed, expressed TCRB transcripts were what got sequenced. Produced via immunoSEQ multiplex PCR; TCRdb's table is partial and in-frame only. The sample has under 300,000 clones; roughly 8% are singletons. This clone has at least ten counts. Its antigen is not identified. Sequenced: central memory CD4+ T cells from blood. The source of this sequence is a woman in her late teens or twenties in good health.

The CDR3 DNA sequence: TGCGCCAGCAGCCAGGCCGACAGGCGGGGCGCAGATACGCAGTATTTT. Translated: CASSQADRRGADTQYF. The chain is built from TRBV4-3 and TRBJ2-3, with D perhaps TRBD1 or TRBD2 (6 bases each). This CDR3 contains 16 residues. The V and J ends lost 3 bases and 4 bases respectively, with 17 bases between them. CDR1 LGHNA and CDR2 YSLEER come from the germline V gene.